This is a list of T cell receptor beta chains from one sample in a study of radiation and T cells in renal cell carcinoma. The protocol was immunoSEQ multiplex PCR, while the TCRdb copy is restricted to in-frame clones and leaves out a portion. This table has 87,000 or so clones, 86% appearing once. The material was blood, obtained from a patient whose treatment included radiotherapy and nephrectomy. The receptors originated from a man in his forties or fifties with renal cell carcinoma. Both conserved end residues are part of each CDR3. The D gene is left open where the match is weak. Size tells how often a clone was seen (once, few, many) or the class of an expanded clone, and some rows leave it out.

CASRRGGSSYEQYF	TGCGCCAGCAGGCGAGGGGGGAGCTCCTACGAGCAGTACTTC	-	TRBJ2-7	-	TRBV5-1
CASSFSRGEETQYF	TGCGCCAGCAGCTTCAGTCGGGGGGAGGAGACCCAGTACTTC	TRBD2	TRBJ2-5	-	TRBV5-1
CASSDSGGYTF	TGCGCCAGCAGCGATTCCGGGGGCTACACCTTC	-	TRBJ1-2	-	TRBV5-1
CASSLGGANYNSPLHF	TGTGCCAGCAGTTTGGGGGGCGCGAACTATAATTCACCCCTCCACTTT	-	TRBJ1-6	-	TRBV6-6
CASSLSSTSGSSYEQYF	TGTGCCAGCAGTCTATCGAGTACTAGCGGGTCATCCTACGAGCAGTACTTC	TRBD2	TRBJ2-7	-	TRBV28
CASSDTFQTSFEQYF	TGTGCCAGCAGCGATACATTTCAGACTAGCTTCGAGCAGTACTTC	TRBD2	TRBJ2-7	-	TRBV4-2
CASSGQGAGNEQYF	TGTGCCAGCAGTGGACAGGGGGCAGGAAACGAGCAGTACTTC	TRBD1	TRBJ2-7	few	TRBV2
CASSPGQLAAQYF	TGTGCCAGCAGCCCAGGTCAGCTAGCGGCGCAGTATTTT	TRBD2	TRBJ2-3	-	TRBV9
CASSAPISGNTIYF	TGTGCCAGCAGCGCCCCGATATCTGGAAACACCATATATTTT	-	TRBJ1-3	-	TRBV13
CASSTDFLGSYNEQFF	TGTGCCAGTAGTACGGACTTTCTGGGCTCCTACAATGAGCAGTTCTTC	-	TRBJ2-1	-	TRBV19